This TCR beta chain originates from a study of blood T cell repertoires in COVID-19. Across the study: T cells, B-cell-depleted T cells, or PBMCs supplied cDNA or gDNA.

This clone came up once. The CDR3 is made up of 15 amino acids. V was cut by 3 bases and J by 4 bases, with 12 bases left in between. The germline CDR1 and CDR2 sequences are LGHNA and YSLEER. Clones were read by immunoSEQ multiplex PCR, and TCRdb kept only the in-frame ones, dropping some. This repertoire shows fewer than 200,000 clones, about 80% found once; its top ten account for roughly 2%. The clonotype was recovered from an elderly woman with acute or convalescent COVID-19. This chain links TRBV4-3 with TRBJ2-2; perhaps TRBD2 as D (7 bases). Sequenced: peripheral blood. Written as DNA, the CDR3 is TGCGCCAGCAGCCAGGCGGGGGCGGGCACCGGGGAGCTGTTTTTT. Residues: CASSQAGAGTGELFF.